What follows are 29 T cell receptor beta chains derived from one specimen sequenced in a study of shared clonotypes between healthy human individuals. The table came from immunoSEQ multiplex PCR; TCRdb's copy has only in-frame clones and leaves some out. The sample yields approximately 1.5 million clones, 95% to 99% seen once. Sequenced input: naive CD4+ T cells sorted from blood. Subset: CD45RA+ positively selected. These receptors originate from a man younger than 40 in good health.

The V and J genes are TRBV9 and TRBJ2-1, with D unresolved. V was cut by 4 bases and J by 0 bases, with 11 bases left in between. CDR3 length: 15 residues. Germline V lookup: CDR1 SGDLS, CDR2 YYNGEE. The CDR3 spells CASSPTQSSYNEQFF. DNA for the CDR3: TGTGCCAGCAGCCCAACCCAGAGCTCCTACAATGAGCAGTTCTTC.

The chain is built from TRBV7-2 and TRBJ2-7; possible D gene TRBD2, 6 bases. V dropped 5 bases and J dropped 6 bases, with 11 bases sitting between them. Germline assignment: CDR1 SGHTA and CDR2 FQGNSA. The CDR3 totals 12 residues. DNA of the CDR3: TGTGCCAGCAGCCCTCCCGGGGGCGAGCAGTACTTC. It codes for CASSPPGGEQYF.

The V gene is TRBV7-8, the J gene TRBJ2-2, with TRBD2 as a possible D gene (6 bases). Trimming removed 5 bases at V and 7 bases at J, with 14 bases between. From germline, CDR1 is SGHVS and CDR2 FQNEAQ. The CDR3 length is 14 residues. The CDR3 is CASSLPYGGGELFF. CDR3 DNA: TGTGCCAGCAGCCTCCCTTACGGGGGCGGGGAGCTGTTTTTT.

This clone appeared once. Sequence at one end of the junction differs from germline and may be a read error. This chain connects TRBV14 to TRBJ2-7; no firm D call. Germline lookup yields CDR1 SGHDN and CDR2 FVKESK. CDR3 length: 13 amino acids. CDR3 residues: CASSQDPLQTGNF. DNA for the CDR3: TGTGCCAGCAGCCAAGACCCTCTACAGACCGGAAACTTC. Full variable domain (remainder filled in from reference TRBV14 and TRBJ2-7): EAGVTQFPSHSVIEKGQTVTLRCDPISGHDNLYWYRRVMGKEIKFLLHFVKESKQDESGMPNNRFLAERTGGTYSTLKVQPAELEDSGVYFCASSQDPLQTGNFGPGTRLTVT.

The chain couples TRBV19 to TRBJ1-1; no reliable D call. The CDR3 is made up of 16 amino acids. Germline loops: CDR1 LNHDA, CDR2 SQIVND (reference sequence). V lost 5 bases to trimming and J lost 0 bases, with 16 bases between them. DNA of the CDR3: TGTGCCAGTAGTGTACAGCTGGGCAGCATGAACACTGAAGCTTTCTTT. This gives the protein CASSVQLGSMNTEAFF. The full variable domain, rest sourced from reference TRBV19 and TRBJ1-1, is DGGITQSPKYLFRKEGQNVTLSCEQNLNHDAMYWYRQDPGQGLRLIYYSQIVNDFQKGDIAEGYSVSREKKESFPLTVTSAQKNPTAFYLCASSVQLGSMNTEAFFGQGTRLTVV.

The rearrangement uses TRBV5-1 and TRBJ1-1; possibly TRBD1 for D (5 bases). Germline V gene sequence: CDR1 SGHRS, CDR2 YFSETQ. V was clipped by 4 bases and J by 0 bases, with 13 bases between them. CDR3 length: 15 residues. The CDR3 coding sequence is TGCGCCAGCAGCCCCCGGGGGGGAGTGAACACTGAAGCTTTCTTT. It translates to CASSPRGGVNTEAFF.

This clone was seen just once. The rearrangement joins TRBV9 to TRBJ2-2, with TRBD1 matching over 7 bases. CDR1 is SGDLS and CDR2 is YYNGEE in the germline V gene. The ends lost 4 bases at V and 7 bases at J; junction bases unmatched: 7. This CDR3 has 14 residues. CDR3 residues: CASSRGPVGGELFF. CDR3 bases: TGTGCCAGCAGCAGGGGGCCTGTTGGCGGGGAGCTGTTTTTT.

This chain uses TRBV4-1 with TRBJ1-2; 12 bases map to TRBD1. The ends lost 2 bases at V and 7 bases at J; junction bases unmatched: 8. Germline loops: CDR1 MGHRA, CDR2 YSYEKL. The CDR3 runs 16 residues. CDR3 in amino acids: CASSQKAGQGAVGYTF. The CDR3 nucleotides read TGCGCCAGCAGCCAAAAGGCGGGACAGGGGGCTGTTGGCTACACCTTC.

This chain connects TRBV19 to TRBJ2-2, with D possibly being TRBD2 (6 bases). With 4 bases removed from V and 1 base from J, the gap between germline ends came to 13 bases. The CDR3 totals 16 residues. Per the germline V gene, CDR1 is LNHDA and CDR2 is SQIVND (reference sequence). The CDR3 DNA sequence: TGTGCCAGTAGTACGGAGGGGACCGTGAACACCGGGGAGCTGTTTTTT. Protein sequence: CASSTEGTVNTGELFF.

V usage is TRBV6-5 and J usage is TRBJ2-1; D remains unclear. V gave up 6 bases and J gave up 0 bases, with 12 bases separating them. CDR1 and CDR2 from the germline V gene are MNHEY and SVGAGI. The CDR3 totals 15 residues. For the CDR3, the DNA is TGTGCCAGCAGAGCTAGATTAAGCTCCTACAATGAGCAGTTCTTC. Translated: CASRARLSSYNEQFF.

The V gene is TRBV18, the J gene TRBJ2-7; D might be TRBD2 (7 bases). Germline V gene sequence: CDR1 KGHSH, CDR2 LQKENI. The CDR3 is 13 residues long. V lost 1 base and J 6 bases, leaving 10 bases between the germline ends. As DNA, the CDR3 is TGTGCCAGCTCACCACAGGGGGGGACCGAGCAGTACTTC. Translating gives CASSPQGGTEQYF. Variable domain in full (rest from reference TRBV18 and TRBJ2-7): NAGVMQNPRHLVRRRGQEARLRCSPMKGHSHVYWYRQLPEEGLKFMVYLQKENIIDESGMPKERFSAEFPKEGPSILRIQQVVRGDSAAYFCASSPQGGTEQYFGPGTRLTVT.

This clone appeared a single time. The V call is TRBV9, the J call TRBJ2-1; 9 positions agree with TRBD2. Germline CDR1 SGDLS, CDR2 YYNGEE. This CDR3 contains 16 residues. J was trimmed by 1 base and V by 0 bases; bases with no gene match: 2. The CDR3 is CASSVATSGSYNEQFF. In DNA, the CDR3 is TGTGCCAGCAGCGTAGCGACTAGCGGTTCCTACAATGAGCAGTTCTTC.

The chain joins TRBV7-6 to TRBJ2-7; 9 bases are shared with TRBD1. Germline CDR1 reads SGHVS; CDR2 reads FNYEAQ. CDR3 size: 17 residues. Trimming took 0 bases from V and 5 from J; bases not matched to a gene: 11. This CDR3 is CASSLANSGTGSHEQYF. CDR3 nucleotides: TGTGCCAGCAGCTTAGCGAACTCCGGGACAGGGTCCCACGAGCAGTACTTC.

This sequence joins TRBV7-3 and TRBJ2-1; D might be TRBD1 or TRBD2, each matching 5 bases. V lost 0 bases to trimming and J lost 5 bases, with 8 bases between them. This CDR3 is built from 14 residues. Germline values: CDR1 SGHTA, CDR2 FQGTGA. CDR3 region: CASSLTRGDNEQFF. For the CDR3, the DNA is TGTGCCAGCAGCTTAACGAGGGGAGACAATGAGCAGTTCTTC.

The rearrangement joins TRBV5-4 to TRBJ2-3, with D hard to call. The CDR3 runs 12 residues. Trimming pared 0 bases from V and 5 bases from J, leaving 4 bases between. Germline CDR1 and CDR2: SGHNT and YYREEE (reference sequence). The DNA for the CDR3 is TGTGCCAGCAGCTTGGGTAAAGATACGCAGTATTTT. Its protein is CASSLGKDTQYF.

CDR3 in amino acids: CASSGGRDGYEQYF. As DNA, the CDR3 is TGCGCCAGCAGTGGCGGGCGGGACGGCTACGAGCAGTACTTC. The V gene is TRBV10-1, the J gene TRBJ2-7; tentative D call: TRBD2 (6 bases). The CDR3 extends over 14 amino acids. CDR1 is WNHNN and CDR2 is SYGVQD in the germline V gene (reference sequence). V shed 4 bases and J shed 3 bases, with 13 bases lying between them.

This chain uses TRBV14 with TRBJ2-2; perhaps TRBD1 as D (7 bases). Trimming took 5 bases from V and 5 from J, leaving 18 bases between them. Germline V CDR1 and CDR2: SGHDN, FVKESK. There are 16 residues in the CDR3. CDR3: CASSDRQGGRTGELFF. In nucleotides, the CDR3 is TGTGCCAGCAGCGATCGACAGGGAGGTCGTACCGGGGAGCTGTTTTTT.

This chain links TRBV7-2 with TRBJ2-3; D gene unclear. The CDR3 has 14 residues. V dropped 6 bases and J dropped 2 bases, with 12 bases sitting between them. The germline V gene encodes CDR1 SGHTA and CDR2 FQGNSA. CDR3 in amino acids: CASSLQRITDTQYF. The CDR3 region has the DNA TGTGCCAGCAGTCTACAGAGAATCACAGATACGCAGTATTTT. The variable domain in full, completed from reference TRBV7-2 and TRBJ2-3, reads GAGVSQSPSNKVTEKGKDVELRCDPISGHTALYWYRQSLGQGLEFLIYFQGNSAPDKSGLPSDRFSAERTGGSVSTLTIQRTQQEDSAVYLCASSLQRITDTQYFGPGTRLTVL.

The CDR3 here is CASSPGQETYEQYF. Here the CDR3 DNA reads TGTGCCAGCAGTCCGGGACAGGAGACCTACGAGCAGTACTTC. The chain joins TRBV6-5 to TRBJ2-7, with 8 bases that match TRBD1. The CDR3 length is 14 residues. In germline, CDR1 is MNHEY, CDR2 SVGAGI. With 5 bases clipped from V and 2 bases from J, the junction kept 5 bases outside the gene matches.

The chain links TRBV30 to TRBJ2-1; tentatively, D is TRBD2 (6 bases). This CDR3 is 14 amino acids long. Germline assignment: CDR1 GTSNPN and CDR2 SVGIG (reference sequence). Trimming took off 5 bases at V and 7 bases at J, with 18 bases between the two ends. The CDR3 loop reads CAWAGGPRKNEQFF. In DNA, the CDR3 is TGTGCCTGGGCCGGAGGGCCGCGCAAAAATGAGCAGTTCTTC. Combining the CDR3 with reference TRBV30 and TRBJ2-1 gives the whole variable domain SQTIHQWPATLVQPVGSPLSLECTVEGTSNPNLYWYRQAAGRGLQLLFYSVGIGQISSEVPQNLSASRPQDRQFILSSKKLLLSDSGFYLCAWAGGPRKNEQFFGPGTRLTVL.

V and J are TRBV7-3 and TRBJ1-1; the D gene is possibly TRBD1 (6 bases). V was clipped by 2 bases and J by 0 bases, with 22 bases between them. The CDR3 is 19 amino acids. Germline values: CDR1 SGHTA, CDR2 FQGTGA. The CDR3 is CASSLLPPGRGALNTEAFF. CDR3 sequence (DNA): TGTGCCAGCAGCTTACTGCCCCCCGGGAGGGGGGCGCTGAACACTGAAGCTTTCTTT.

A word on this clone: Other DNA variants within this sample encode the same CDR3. DNA of the CDR3: TGCAGCGTTGCAGGGCAATTGAACACTGAAGCTTTCTTT. This gives the protein CSVAGQLNTEAFF. The genes are TRBV29-1 and TRBJ1-1; D perhaps matches TRBD1 (5 bases). V was clipped by 4 bases and J by 0 bases, with 9 bases between them. Per germline, CDR1 SQVTM and CDR2 ANQGSEA. There are 13 residues in the CDR3.

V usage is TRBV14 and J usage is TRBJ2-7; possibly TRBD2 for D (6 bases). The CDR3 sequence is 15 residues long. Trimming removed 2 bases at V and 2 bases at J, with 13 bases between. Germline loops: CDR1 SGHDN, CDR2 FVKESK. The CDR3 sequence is CASSQSSEYTYEQYF. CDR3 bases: TGTGCCAGCAGCCAATCTAGCGAATATACCTACGAGCAGTACTTC.

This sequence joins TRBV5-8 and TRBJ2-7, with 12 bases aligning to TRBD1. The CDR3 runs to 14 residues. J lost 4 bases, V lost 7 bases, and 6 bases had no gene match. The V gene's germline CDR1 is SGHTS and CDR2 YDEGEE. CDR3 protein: CASVRDRGQYEQYF. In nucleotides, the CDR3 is TGTGCCAGCGTCCGGGACAGGGGGCAATACGAGCAGTACTTC.

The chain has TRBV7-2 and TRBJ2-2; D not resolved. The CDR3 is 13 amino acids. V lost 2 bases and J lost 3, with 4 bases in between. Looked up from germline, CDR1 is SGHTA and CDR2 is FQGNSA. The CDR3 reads CASSLQDTGELFF. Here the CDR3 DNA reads TGTGCCAGCAGCTTACAGGACACCGGGGAGCTGTTTTTT.

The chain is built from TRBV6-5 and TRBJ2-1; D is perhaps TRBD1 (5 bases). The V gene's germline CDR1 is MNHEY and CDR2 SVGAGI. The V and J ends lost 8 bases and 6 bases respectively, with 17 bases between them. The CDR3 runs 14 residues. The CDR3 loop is CASGPAGIFNEQFF. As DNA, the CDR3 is TGTGCCAGCGGCCCGGCAGGGATATTCAATGAGCAGTTCTTC.

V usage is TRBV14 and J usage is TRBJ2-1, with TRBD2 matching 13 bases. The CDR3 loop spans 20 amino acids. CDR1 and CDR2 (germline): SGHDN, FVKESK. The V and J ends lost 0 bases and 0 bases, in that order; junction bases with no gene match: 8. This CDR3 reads CASSQEPGLAGLSSYNEQFF. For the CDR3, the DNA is TGTGCCAGCAGCCAAGAACCGGGACTAGCGGGACTGAGCTCCTACAATGAGCAGTTCTTC.

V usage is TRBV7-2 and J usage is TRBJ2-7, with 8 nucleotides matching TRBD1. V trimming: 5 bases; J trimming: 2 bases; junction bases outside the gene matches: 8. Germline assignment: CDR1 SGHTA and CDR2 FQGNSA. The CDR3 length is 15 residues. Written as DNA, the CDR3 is TGTGCCAGCAGCCGGAGCGGACAGGGTACCTACGAGCAGTACTTC. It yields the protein CASSRSGQGTYEQYF.

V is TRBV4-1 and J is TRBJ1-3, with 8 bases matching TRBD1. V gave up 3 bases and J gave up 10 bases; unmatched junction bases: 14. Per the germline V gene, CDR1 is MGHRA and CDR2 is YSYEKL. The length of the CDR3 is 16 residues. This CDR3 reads CASSQERRTGIKTIYF. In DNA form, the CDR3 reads TGCGCCAGCAGCCAGGAACGAAGGACAGGGATTAAAACCATATATTTT.